Presented here are 12 T cell receptor beta chains from one specimen sequenced in a study of blood T cell repertoires in COVID-19. Profiling relied on immunoSEQ multiplex PCR, and the TCRdb table lists in-frame clones only, not all of them. Of 130,000 or so clones detected, almost 85% appear once; the ten largest clones hold 1.4%. The sample taken for sequencing was peripheral blood. The origin of the receptors is a man aged 60 to 69 with acute or convalescent COVID-19.

This clone turned up a few times. V usage is TRBV24-1 and J usage is TRBJ1-2; D might be TRBD1 (5 bases). The CDR3 extends over 14 amino acids. Germline assignment: CDR1 KGHDR and CDR2 SFDVKD. V lost 4 bases and J 6 bases, leaving 14 bases between the germline ends. Here the CDR3 DNA reads TGTGCCACCAGTGACCATGACAGAGTAAATGGCTACACCTTC. Translation: CATSDHDRVNGYTF.

This chain joins TRBV7-9 and TRBJ2-2, with 7 bases that match TRBD1. The junction had 12 bases not matched to a gene; V was cut back by 10 bases and J by 7 bases. The CDR3 length is 14 residues. Germline V gene sequence: CDR1 SEHNR, CDR2 FQNEAQ (reference sequence). CDR3 nucleotide sequence: TGTGCCACCCTCTTGGGGACAGTTAGCGGGGAGCTGTTTTTT. Its protein is CATLLGTVSGELFF. The full variable domain, in which reference TRBV7-9 and TRBJ2-2 provide the parts outside the CDR3, is DTGVSQNPRHKITKRGQNVTFRCDPISEHNRLYWYRQTLGQGPEFLTYFQNEAQLEKSRLLSDRFSAERPKGSFSTLEIQRTEQGDSAMYLCATLLGTVSGELFFGEGSRLTVL.

On this clone: At one end, the junction sequence differs from germline, possibly due to a read error. Additional DNA sequences in this sample encode the identical CDR3. The chain combines TRBV7-9 with TRBJ2-3; TRBD2 matches 11 bases. In germline, CDR1 is SEHNR, CDR2 FQNEAQ (reference sequence). The CDR3 runs 15 residues. The CDR3 sequence is CASSIAGGPTDTQYF. The CDR3 DNA is TGTGCCAGCAGCATAGCGGGAGGGCCTACAGATACGCAGTATTTT.

The chain uses TRBV7-9 and TRBJ2-3, with 7 bases identical to TRBD1. The J segment lost 3 bases and the V segment lost 5 bases, leaving 5 bases of the junction unmatched. The CDR3 totals 14 residues. From germline, CDR1 is SEHNR and CDR2 FQNEAQ (reference sequence). CDR3 in amino acids: CASSIDRETDTQYF. The CDR3 DNA is TGTGCCAGCAGCATAGACAGGGAAACAGATACGCAGTATTTT.

The gene calls are TRBV24-1 and TRBJ2-7, with D perhaps matching TRBD2 (6 bases). V lost 9 bases and J 2 bases, leaving 13 bases between the germline ends. CDR1 KGHDR and CDR2 SFDVKD come from the germline V gene. The CDR3 is 13 residues long. The CDR3 nucleotides are TGTGCCACCCGGGACTCGTCGACCTACGAGCAGTACTTC. It is translated as CATRDSSTYEQYF.

The V gene is TRBV7-3, the J gene TRBJ1-3; unclear D gene. Germline V gene lookup returns CDR1 SGHTA and CDR2 FQGTGA. The CDR3 is 13 amino acids. Trimming removed 6 bases from V and 2 bases from J, with 8 bases in between. CDR3 amino acids: CASSLKPGNTIYF. The CDR3 DNA is TGTGCCAGCAGTCTTAAGCCTGGAAACACCATATATTTT.

The V and J genes are TRBV7-9 and TRBJ2-5; 11 nucleotides align to TRBD2. Germline V gene lookup returns CDR1 SEHNR and CDR2 FQNEAQ (reference sequence). V lost 6 bases and J lost 4; bases outside the gene matches: 4. The CDR3 is 14 residues long. CDR3 loop: CASSYGLAGETQYF. DNA of the CDR3: TGTGCCAGCAGTTATGGACTAGCGGGAGAGACCCAGTACTTC.

This sequence joins TRBV19 and TRBJ1-1; weak D call: TRBD1 (6 bases). This CDR3 has 13 residues. Germline CDR1 and CDR2: LNHDA and SQIVND (reference sequence). V shed 1 base and J shed 4 bases, with 7 bases lying between them. The CDR3: CASSIARGTEAFF. Here the CDR3 DNA reads TGTGCCAGTAGTATAGCCAGGGGCACTGAAGCTTTCTTT. Looking up the rest from reference TRBV19 and TRBJ1-1 gives the full variable domain: DGGITQSPKYLFRKEGQNVTLSCEQNLNHDAMYWYRQDPGQGLRLIYYSQIVNDFQKGDIAEGYSVSREKKESFPLTVTSAQKNPTAFYLCASSIARGTEAFFGQGTRLTVV.

This sequence joins TRBV7-9 and TRBJ2-7, with 7 bases aligning to TRBD1. CDR1 and CDR2 (germline): SEHNR, FQNEAQ (reference sequence). The CDR3 loop spans 15 amino acids. Losses at the gene ends were 5 bases for V and 3 bases for J; bases not matched to a gene: 10. The DNA of the CDR3 is TGTGCCAGCAGCGCAACGGGACAGCGAATCTACGAGCAGTACTTC. It specifies CASSATGQRIYEQYF.

The V call is TRBV19, the J call TRBJ1-2, with D unclear. CDR1 LNHDA and CDR2 SQIVND come from the germline V gene (reference sequence). Deletions cut 3 bases from V and 7 bases from J, with 9 bases between. There are 12 residues in the CDR3. This CDR3 is CASSILGVGYTF. The CDR3 bases are TGTGCCAGTAGTATTCTCGGGGTTGGCTACACCTTC.

This clone was picked up a small number of times. Other DNA sequences in the sample encode the same CDR3. The rearrangement links TRBV10-3 to TRBJ1-1; TRBD1 might be the D (5 bases). The CDR3 is made up of 14 amino acids. Germline CDR1 reads ENHRY; CDR2 reads SYGVKD. The V end was cut by 3 bases, the J end by 1 base, with 9 bases between. Written as DNA, the CDR3 is TGTGCCATCAGTGAAGACAGCCCGAACACTGAAGCTTTCTTT. This encodes CAISEDSPNTEAFF.

The V call is TRBV19, the J call TRBJ1-3, with D possibly matching TRBD1 (5 bases). Germline CDR1 reads LNHDA; CDR2 reads SQIVND (reference sequence). Trimming stripped 5 bases from V and 0 bases from J, with 14 bases between. The CDR3 sequence is 16 residues long. The CDR3 spells CASSDRQRSSGNTIYF. The CDR3 nucleotides read TGTGCCAGTAGTGACCGACAGCGATCCTCTGGAAACACCATATATTTT.